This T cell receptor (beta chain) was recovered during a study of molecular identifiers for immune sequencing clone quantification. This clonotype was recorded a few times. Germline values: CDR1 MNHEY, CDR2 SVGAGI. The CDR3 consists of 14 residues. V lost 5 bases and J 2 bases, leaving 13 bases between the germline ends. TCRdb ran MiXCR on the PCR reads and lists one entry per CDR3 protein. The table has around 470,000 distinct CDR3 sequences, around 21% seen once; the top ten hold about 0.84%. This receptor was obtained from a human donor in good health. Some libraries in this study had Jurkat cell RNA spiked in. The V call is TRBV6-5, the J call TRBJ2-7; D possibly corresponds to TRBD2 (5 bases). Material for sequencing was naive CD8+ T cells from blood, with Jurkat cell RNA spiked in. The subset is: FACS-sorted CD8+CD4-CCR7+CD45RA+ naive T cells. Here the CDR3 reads CASSTARGTYEQYF. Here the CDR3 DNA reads TGTGCCAGCAGTACCGCCCGGGGAACCTACGAGCAGTACTTC.